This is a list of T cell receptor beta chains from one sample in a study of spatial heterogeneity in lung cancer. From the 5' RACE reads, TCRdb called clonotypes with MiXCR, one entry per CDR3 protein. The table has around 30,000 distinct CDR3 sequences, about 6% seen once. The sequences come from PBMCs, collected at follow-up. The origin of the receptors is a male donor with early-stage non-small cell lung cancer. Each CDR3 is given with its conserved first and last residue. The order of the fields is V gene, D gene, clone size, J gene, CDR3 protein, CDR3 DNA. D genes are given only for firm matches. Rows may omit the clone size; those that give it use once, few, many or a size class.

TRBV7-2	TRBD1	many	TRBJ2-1	CASSFINRGRTYNEQFF	TGTGCCAGCAGCTTTATCAACAGGGGAAGAACCTACAATGAGCAGTTCTTC
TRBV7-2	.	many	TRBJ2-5	CASSQRVAPAETQYF	TGTGCCAGCAGCCAAAGGGTAGCGCCTGCAGAGACCCAGTACTTC
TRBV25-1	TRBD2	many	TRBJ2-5	CASSRLAEEQTQYF	TGTGCCAGCAGTAGACTAGCGGAGGAACAGACCCAGTACTTC
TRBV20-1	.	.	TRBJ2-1	CSAERGASYNEQFF	TGCAGTGCGGAAAGGGGGGCCTCCTACAATGAGCAGTTCTTC
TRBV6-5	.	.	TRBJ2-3	CASSAEGGGTDTQYF	TGTGCCAGCAGTGCCGAGGGAGGGGGAACAGATACGCAGTATTTT
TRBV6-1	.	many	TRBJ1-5	CASSEALQGGGQPQHF	TGTGCCAGCAGTGAAGCCCTACAGGGAGGAGGACAGCCCCAGCATTTT
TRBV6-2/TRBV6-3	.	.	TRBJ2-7	CASSYLGGTYEQYF	TGTGCCAGCAGTTACCTTGGGGGAACCTACGAGCAGTACTTC
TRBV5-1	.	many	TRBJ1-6	CASSLANQGDSPLHF	TGCGCCAGCAGCTTGGCCAACCAGGGAGACTCACCCCTCCACTTT
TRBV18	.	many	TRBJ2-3	CASSPPLTEQYF	TGTGCCAGCTCACCACCCCTTACGGAGCAGTATTTT
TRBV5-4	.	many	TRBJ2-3	CASSLGYRTTDTQYF	TGTGCCAGCAGCTTGGGGTACAGGACCACAGATACGCAGTATTTT
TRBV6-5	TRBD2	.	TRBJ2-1	CASRLAGVREQFF	TGTGCCAGCCGACTAGCGGGAGTGCGGGAGCAGTTCTTC
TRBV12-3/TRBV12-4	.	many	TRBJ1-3	CASSDRKSGNTIYF	TGTGCCAGCAGTGACCGGAAATCTGGAAACACCATATATTTT
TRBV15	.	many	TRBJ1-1	CATSGGTPNTEAFF	TGTGCCACCAGCGGTGGGACGCCGAACACTGAAGCTTTCTTT
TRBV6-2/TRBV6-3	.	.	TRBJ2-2	CASSYGWRKGGTGELFF	TGTGCCAGCAGTTACGGGTGGCGCAAGGGCGGCACCGGGGAGCTGTTTTTT
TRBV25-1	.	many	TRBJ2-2	CASRKSEANTGELFF	TGTGCCAGCAGAAAAAGTGAGGCGAACACCGGGGAGCTGTTTTTT
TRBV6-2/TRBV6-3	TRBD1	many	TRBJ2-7	CASSYLQGPSDF	TGTGCCAGCAGCTATCTACAGGGGCCGTCGGACTTC
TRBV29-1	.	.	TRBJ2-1	CSGLQGGRVYEQFF	TGCAGCGGCCTCCAGGGGGGACGGGTCTATGAGCAGTTCTTC
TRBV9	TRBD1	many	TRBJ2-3	CASSARGDREDTQYF	TGTGCCAGCAGCGCCCGGGGGGACAGGGAAGATACGCAGTATTTT
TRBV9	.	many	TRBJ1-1	CASSVGHSLNTEAFF	TGTGCCAGCAGCGTAGGACACAGTCTGAACACTGAAGCTTTCTTT
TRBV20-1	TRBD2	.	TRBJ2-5	CSARDRGLGLAGGLLGAQYF	TGCAGTGCTAGAGATAGGGGACTGGGACTAGCGGGAGGGCTCTTGGGGGCCCAGTACTTC
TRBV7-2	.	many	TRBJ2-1	CASRSVGINEQFF	TGTGCCAGCAGATCTGTTGGAATCAATGAGCAGTTCTTC
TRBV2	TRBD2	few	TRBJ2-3	CASSPGLASDTQYF	TGTGCCAGCAGTCCGGGACTAGCTTCAGATACGCAGTATTTT
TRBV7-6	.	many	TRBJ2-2	CASSYGTVNTGELFF	TGTGCCAGCAGTTACGGAACTGTGAACACCGGGGAGCTGTTTTTT
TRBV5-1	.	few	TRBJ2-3	CATTSGNPTDTQYF	TGCGCCACCACCAGCGGAAACCCCACAGATACGCAGTATTTT
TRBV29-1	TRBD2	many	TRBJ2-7	CSVYRQLAGGPPRQYF	TGCAGCGTTTACCGACAACTAGCGGGGGGACCCCCTCGGCAGTACTTC
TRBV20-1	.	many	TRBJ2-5	CSAHDRGGQETQYF	TGCAGTGCTCATGACAGGGGAGGGCAAGAGACCCAGTACTTC
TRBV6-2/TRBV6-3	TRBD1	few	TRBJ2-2	CASSIPGGSGELFF	TGTGCCAGCAGCATCCCAGGGGGATCCGGGGAGCTGTTTTTT
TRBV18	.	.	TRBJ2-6	CASSPAEGANVLTF	TGTGCCAGCTCACCAGCAGAAGGGGCCAACGTCCTGACTTTC
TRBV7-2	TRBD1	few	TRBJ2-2	CASSGRQGAGELFF	TGTGCCAGCAGCGGAAGACAGGGTGCCGGGGAGCTGTTTTTT
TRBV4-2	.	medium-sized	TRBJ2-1	CASSRTGAARSYNEQFF	TGTGCCAGCAGCCGCACCGGAGCGGCCCGCTCCTACAATGAGCAGTTCTTC
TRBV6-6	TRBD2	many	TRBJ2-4	CASIIGRGVTKNIQYF	TGTGCCAGCATTATAGGGAGGGGTGTAACCAAAAACATTCAGTACTTC
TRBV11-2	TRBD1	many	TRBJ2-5	CASSRTGAGLIWGDQYF	TGTGCCAGCAGCCGGACAGGGGCCGGACTGATTTGGGGGGACCAGTACTTC
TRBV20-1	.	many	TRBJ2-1	CSASGSSYNEQFF	TGCAGTGCTAGCGGAAGCTCCTACAATGAGCAGTTCTTC
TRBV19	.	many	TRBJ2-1	CASSMDRGGGPRNEQFF	TGTGCCAGTAGTATGGACCGGGGAGGAGGGCCACGTAATGAGCAGTTCTTC
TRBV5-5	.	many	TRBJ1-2	CASSLSQHVGYTF	TGTGCCAGCAGCTTGTCTCAGCACGTTGGCTACACCTTC
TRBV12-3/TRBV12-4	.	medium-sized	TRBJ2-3	CASSLGPTTDTQYF	TGTGCCAGCAGTTTAGGGCCCACCACAGATACGCAGTATTTT
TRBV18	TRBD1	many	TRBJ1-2	CASSPPGQGTGYGYTF	TGTGCCAGCTCACCACCGGGACAGGGGACCGGGTATGGCTACACCTTC
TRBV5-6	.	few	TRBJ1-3	CASSLFALLPGNTIYF	TGTGCCAGCAGCCTCTTTGCCTTGTTACCTGGAAACACCATATATTTT
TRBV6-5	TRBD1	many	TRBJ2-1	CASSKDRDMAEQFF	TGTGCCAGCAGTAAGGACAGGGACATGGCGGAGCAGTTCTTC
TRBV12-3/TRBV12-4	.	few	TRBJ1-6	CASRTSGAYNSPLHF	TGTGCCAGCAGGACTTCCGGGGCCTATAATTCACCCCTCCACTTT
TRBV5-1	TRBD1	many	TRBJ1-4	CASSVQTGNNEKLFF	TGCGCCAGCAGCGTGCAGACAGGGAATAATGAAAAACTGTTTTTT
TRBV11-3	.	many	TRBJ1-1	CATALGPTYEAFF	TGTGCCACTGCTTTGGGTCCGACTTATGAAGCTTTCTTT